This T cell receptor beta chain was recorded in a study of T-cell memory formation after mild COVID-19. The CDR3 length is 14 residues. Deletions cut 3 bases from V and 6 bases from J, with 12 bases between. Germline CDR1 KGHSH, CDR2 LQKENI. TCRdb ran MiXCR on the 5' RACE reads and lists one entry per CDR3 protein. The sample contains 300,000 to 400,000 distinct CDR3 sequences, around 30% of which appear only once. Study-wide results and limits: Clones that contracted clustered mainly in CM and EM if CD4+ and in EMRA if CD8+. There was a balanced CD4/CD8 profile in clones contracting day 15 to 85, and later expanders leaned CD4+. Pre-infection memory carried some responding clones, suggesting that cross-reactive memory joined.

Notes on this clonotype: Its cognate antigen is unknown.

This receptor was identified in an adult woman who had mild COVID-19 (a few samples of this study predate the infection). Cell type and time point are not known. The sample comprised PBMCs or a T cell subset sorted from them (not recorded which). The rearrangement links TRBV18 to TRBJ1-3; D perhaps matches TRBD1 (6 bases). CDR3 sequence reads: CASSPDSLLNTIYF. In DNA form, the CDR3 reads TGTGCCAGCTCACCGGACAGTCTCTTAAACACCATATATTTT.